Below are 16 T cell receptor beta chains sequenced from a single sample in a study of shared clonotypes between healthy human individuals. Profiling relied on immunoSEQ multiplex PCR, and the TCRdb table lists in-frame clones only, not all of them. The data show a few hundred thousand clones, roughly 91% seen once. Sequencing used memory CD8+ T cells sorted from blood. Subset in this sample: CD45RO+ cells pooled with CCR7-negative TemRA cells. These receptors originate from a man between 18 and 35 years old in good health.

Remarks on this clone: A much more abundant neighbour one base away suggests this may be a read error. The J gene is TRBJ2-7, the V gene TRBV28, with D tentatively TRBD2 (6 bases). Germline values: CDR1 MDHEN, CDR2 SYDVKM. The V end was cut by 2 bases, the J end by 2 bases, with 7 bases between. This CDR3 comprises 13 residues. The CDR3 protein is CASSLAGTYEQYF. CDR3 nucleotide sequence: TGTGCCAGCAGTTTAGCGGGGACCTACGAGCAGTACTTC.

The chain has TRBV5-4 and TRBJ2-7, with D perhaps TRBD1 (5 bases). CDR1 and CDR2 from the germline V gene are SGHNT and YYREEE (reference sequence). The CDR3 extends over 14 amino acids. Trimming cost V 4 bases and J 0 bases, with 11 bases left between them. Here the CDR3 DNA reads TGTGCCAGCAGCCCCCAGGGTAGCTCCTACGAGCAGTACTTC. Translating it yields CASSPQGSSYEQYF. The variable domain in full, with the rest retrieved from reference TRBV5-4 and TRBJ2-7, is ETGVTQSPTHLIKTRGQQVTLRCSSQSGHNTVSWYQQALGQGPQFIFQYYREEENGRGNFPPRFSGLQFPNYSSELNVNALELDDSALYLCASSPQGSSYEQYFGPGTRLTVT.

Concerning this clone itself: Within the sample, other DNA sequences also encode this same CDR3. The chain recombines TRBV7-9 with TRBJ2-5, with 8 bases that match TRBD2. Germline-derived CDR1 and CDR2 are SEHNR and FQNEAQ (reference sequence). V gave up 1 base and J gave up 5 bases; unmatched junction bases: 6. This CDR3 has 15 amino acids. In DNA, the CDR3 is TGTGCCAGCAGCTTAGTTGCGGGGGGCCCCGAGACCCAGTACTTC. It specifies CASSLVAGGPETQYF.

V and J are TRBV2 and TRBJ1-1; D is possibly TRBD1 (5 bases). Deletions cut 1 base from V and 4 bases from J, with 10 bases between. Germline values: CDR1 SNHLY, CDR2 FYNNEI. The CDR3 length is 14 residues. CDR3 sequence reads: CASSEDKGSTEAFF. CDR3 coding DNA: TGTGCCAGCAGTGAAGACAAGGGGTCCACTGAAGCTTTCTTT. Looking up the rest from reference TRBV2 and TRBJ1-1 gives the full variable domain: EPEVTQTPSHQVTQMGQEVILRCVPISNHLYFYWYRQILGQKVEFLVSFYNNEISEKSEIFDDQFSVERPDGSNFTLKIRSTKLEDSAMYFCASSEDKGSTEAFFGQGTRLTVV.

Concerning this clone: One end of the junction is discordant with germline, which a read error may explain. The V call is TRBV5-1, the J call TRBJ1-1, with unresolved D. Germline CDR1 reads SGHRS; CDR2 reads YFSETQ. The CDR3 consists of 13 residues. The CDR3 DNA follows: TGCGCCAGCCGCTTTAGGGAGGACACTGAAGCTTTCTTT. Protein sequence: CASRFREDTEAFF.

The chain carries TRBV6-6 and TRBJ2-3; no firm D call. V lost 7 bases, J lost 0 bases, and 8 bases lay in between. The CDR3 extends over 13 amino acids. Germline loops: CDR1 MNHNY, CDR2 SVGAGI (reference sequence). The CDR3 here is CASTWASTDTQYF. The CDR3 DNA reads TGTGCCAGCACCTGGGCAAGCACAGATACGCAGTATTTT.

CDR3 protein: CASSSSGTSGNEQFF. The CDR3, as DNA: TGCGCCAGCAGCTCCTCCGGGACTAGCGGCAATGAGCAGTTCTTC. This chain connects TRBV5-1 to TRBJ2-1; 11 bases align to TRBD2. Germline CDR1 reads SGHRS; CDR2 reads YFSETQ. The CDR3 is made up of 15 amino acids. J gave up 6 bases and V 3 bases, and 5 bases lay outside the gene matches. The whole variable domain, remainder taken from reference TRBV5-1 and TRBJ2-1, is KAGVTQTPRYLIKTRGQQVTLSCSPISGHRSVSWYQQTPGQGLQFLFEYFSETQRNKGNFPGRFSGRQFSNSRSEMNVSTLELGDSALYLCASSSSGTSGNEQFFGPGTRLTVL.

The rearrangement joins TRBV6-1 to TRBJ1-4; D is perhaps TRBD1 (5 bases). The CDR3 loop spans 12 amino acids. Germline-derived CDR1 and CDR2 are MNHNS and SASEGT. V lost 5 bases to trimming and J lost 8 bases, with 9 bases between them. CDR3 amino acids: CASSPRGEKLFF. The CDR3 nucleotides read TGTGCCAGCAGTCCTAGGGGAGAAAAACTGTTTTTT.

This chain uses TRBV30 with TRBJ2-7; D may match TRBD1 or TRBD2 (5 bases each). There are 13 residues in the CDR3. From germline, CDR1 is GTSNPN and CDR2 SVGIG (reference sequence). V dropped 5 bases and J dropped 4 bases, with 15 bases sitting between them. In nucleotides, the CDR3 is TGTGCCTGGGGGGGTTGGGTTTTGTACGAGCAGTACTTC. Protein product: CAWGGWVLYEQYF.

This chain uses TRBV25-1 with TRBJ2-3, with TRBD2 identical over 14 bases. Trimming removed 7 bases from V and 7 bases from J; junction bases left unmatched: 7. The CDR3 has 15 amino acids. CDR1 is MGHDK, CDR2 SYGVNS, per germline. The CDR3, as DNA: TGTGCCAGCATGGGACTAGCGGGAGATCCGTATACGCAGTATTTT. Protein sequence: CASMGLAGDPYTQYF.

The J gene is TRBJ2-1, the V gene TRBV7-6; D not resolved. The CDR3 extends over 15 amino acids. V gave up 5 bases and J gave up 2 bases, with 13 bases separating them. Germline V CDR1 and CDR2: SGHVS, FNYEAQ. CDR3 coding DNA: TGTGCCAGCAGCGTCATAAGGTACCCCTACAATGAGCAGTTCTTC. This encodes CASSVIRYPYNEQFF.

Worth noting for this clone: The sample contains more than one DNA sequence encoding this CDR3. CDR3 in amino acids: CASSERGGGYTF. In nucleotides, the CDR3 is TGTGCCAGCAGTGAAAGGGGCGGGGGCTACACCTTC. The chain joins TRBV6-1 to TRBJ1-2; the D gene is possibly TRBD1 (5 bases). The CDR3 loop spans 12 amino acids. Trimming shortened V by 2 bases and J by 8 bases, and 9 bases separated the two germline ends. CDR1 and CDR2 from the germline V gene are MNHNS and SASEGT.

This clone was observed many times. In the same sample, other DNA sequences code for this CDR3. The J gene is TRBJ2-5, the V gene TRBV27, with a tentative D call TRBD1 (5 bases). Germline-derived CDR1 and CDR2 are MNHEY and SMNVEV (reference sequence). CDR3 length: 14 residues. Trimming cost V 6 bases and J 1 base, with 12 bases left between them. The DNA for the CDR3 is TGTGCCAGCAGCTTGGGGCCCGGCCAAGAGACCCAGTACTTC. Residues: CASSLGPGQETQYF.

V is TRBV10-3 and J is TRBJ1-4, with 8 bases aligning to TRBD1. Trimming at V came to 4 bases and at J to 8 bases, leaving 6 bases not matched to a gene. From germline, CDR1 is ENHRY and CDR2 SYGVKD. The CDR3 has 14 amino acids. CDR3: CAISGQGRGEKLFF. Written as DNA, the CDR3 is TGTGCCATCAGTGGACAGGGGAGAGGGGAAAAACTGTTTTTT.

In this sample, this clone turned up many times. V usage is TRBV28 and J usage is TRBJ1-1; 12 positions match TRBD1. The CDR3 sequence is 16 residues long. Per the germline V gene, CDR1 is MDHEN and CDR2 is SYDVKM. Losses at the gene ends were 5 bases for V and 7 bases for J; bases not matched to a gene: 11. The CDR3 bases are TGTGCCAGCAGTCTAATTCCGGGACAGGGGGCCGGTGAAGCTTTCTTT. Residues: CASSLIPGQGAGEAFF.

CDR3 nucleotide sequence: TGTGCCAGCAGCTTCGATGCAACTAATGAAAAACTGTTTTTT. Translated, it gives CASSFDATNEKLFF. The chain uses TRBV7-2 and TRBJ1-4; D gene unclear. Germline V CDR1 and CDR2: SGHTA, FQGNSA. V lost 3 bases and J 0 bases, leaving 5 bases between the germline ends. The CDR3 runs to 14 residues.